Reported below is one T cell receptor beta chain. V dropped 6 bases and J dropped 8; count of bases not matched to a gene: 11. Germline CDR1 is LNHDA and CDR2 is SQIVND (reference sequence). This CDR3 has 15 amino acids. TCR beta CDR3 sequences were amplified from RNA transcripts. When the TCR CDR3 underwent first-round RT-PCR, the HTBI primer set was used. MiXCR was run by TCRdb on the multiplex PCR reads, yielding one entry per CDR3 protein. Of around 600,000 distinct CDR3 sequences in the sample, 15% to 20% were seen once. These data belong to a study of T cells in Graves' hyperthyroidism and ophthalmopathy.

The chain joins TRBV19 to TRBJ1-4, with 8 nucleotides matching TRBD1. Sequenced material: blood. This clonotype was obtained from a woman in her 40s with Graves' ophthalmopathy. The CDR3 DNA is TGTGCCAGTAGCCCAACCTCGACAGGGGCCGAAAAACTGTTTTTT. Encoded protein: CASSPTSTGAEKLFF. Filled out from reference TRBV19 and TRBJ1-4, the complete variable domain reads DGGITQSPKYLFRKEGQNVTLSCEQNLNHDAMYWYRQDPGQGLRLIYYSQIVNDFQKGDIAEGYSVSREKKESFPLTVTSAQKNPTAFYLCASSPTSTGAEKLFFGSGTQLSVL.